The 8 T cell receptor beta chains below come from one sample, sequenced in a study of PD-L1 blockade in urothelial cancer. Specified time point: peripheral blood 6 weeks after treatment start. Clones were sequenced by immunoSEQ multiplex PCR, and TCRdb holds only the in-frame ones, with some missing. The table has 75,000 to 100,000 clones, around four fifths seen once. The input for sequencing was PBMCs, taken around atezolizumab (anti-PD-L1) treatment. The receptors were gathered from a man in his sixties or seventies with urothelial cancer.

This clone appeared a few times. The chain uses TRBV5-1 and TRBJ1-1; TRBD1 agrees at 7 bases. Looked up from germline, CDR1 is SGHRS and CDR2 is YFSETQ. Losses at the gene ends were 5 bases for V and 1 base for J; bases not matched to a gene: 8. The CDR3 is made up of 15 amino acids. DNA for the CDR3: TGCGCCAGCAGTGAGGGGGCCAGTGGGAACACTGAAGCTTTCTTT. Residues: CASSEGASGNTEAFF.

The chain carries TRBV7-8 and TRBJ1-1; D is ambiguous. V was clipped by 3 bases and J by 2 bases, with 10 bases between them. From germline, CDR1 is SGHVS and CDR2 FQNEAQ. CDR3 size: 14 residues. CDR3 region: CASSLEAGNTEAFF. DNA of the CDR3: TGTGCCAGCAGCTTGGAGGCGGGCAACACTGAAGCTTTCTTT.

The V call is TRBV9, the J call TRBJ1-6, with D maybe TRBD1 (6 bases). Germline V gives CDR1 SGDLS, CDR2 YYNGEE. This CDR3 contains 14 residues. Trimming left V 3 bases short and J 9 bases short, with 13 bases between. The CDR3 sequence: CASSEAGTISPLHF. For the CDR3, the DNA is TGTGCCAGCAGCGAGGCCGGGACAATTTCACCCCTCCACTTT.

The chain combines TRBV5-6 with TRBJ1-2; D is uncertain. From germline, CDR1 is SGHDT and CDR2 YYEEEE. The V end was cut by 2 bases, the J end by 0 bases, with 8 bases between. The CDR3 loop spans 14 amino acids. CDR3 bases: TGTGCCAGCAGCTTCATAGTTACTAACTATGGCTACACCTTC. Protein: CASSFIVTNYGYTF.

The chain recombines TRBV2 with TRBJ1-2; D unresolved. The CDR3 loop spans 13 amino acids. Germline CDR1 SNHLY, CDR2 FYNNEI. V shed 5 bases and J shed 6 bases, with 13 bases lying between them. The CDR3 region has the DNA TGTGCCAGCAGTTGGCGGCCACGCGATGGCTACACCTTC. Its translation: CASSWRPRDGYTF.

J is TRBJ1-1 and V is TRBV2; D may be TRBD1 (5 bases). In germline, CDR1 is SNHLY, CDR2 FYNNEI. Trimming cost V 6 bases and J 4 bases, with 9 bases left between them. This CDR3 contains 12 residues. The CDR3 loop is CASRSGPTEAFF. The CDR3 coding sequence is TGTGCCAGCAGATCAGGGCCCACTGAAGCTTTCTTT.

V and J are TRBV19 and TRBJ1-2, with D possibly TRBD1 on 6 matching bases. Germline CDR1 is LNHDA and CDR2 is SQIVND (reference sequence). This CDR3 comprises 14 residues. V was shortened by 6 bases and J by 1 base, with 12 bases between the two germline ends. CDR3 protein: CASRRDINNYGYTF. The CDR3 bases are TGTGCCAGTAGACGGGACATAAATAACTATGGCTACACCTTC. Full variable domain (remainder filled in from reference TRBV19 and TRBJ1-2): DGGITQSPKYLFRKEGQNVTLSCEQNLNHDAMYWYRQDPGQGLRLIYYSQIVNDFQKGDIAEGYSVSREKKESFPLTVTSAQKNPTAFYLCASRRDINNYGYTFGSGTRLTVV.

The chain combines TRBV7-6 with TRBJ2-5; 9 positions agree with TRBD1. This CDR3 has 15 residues. The J segment lost 2 bases and the V segment lost 5 bases, leaving 6 bases of the junction unmatched. Germline CDR1 and CDR2: SGHVS and FNYEAQ. The DNA for the CDR3 is TGTGCCAGCAGCCCCCAGACAGGGGGACAAGAGACCCAGTACTTC. It is translated as CASSPQTGGQETQYF.